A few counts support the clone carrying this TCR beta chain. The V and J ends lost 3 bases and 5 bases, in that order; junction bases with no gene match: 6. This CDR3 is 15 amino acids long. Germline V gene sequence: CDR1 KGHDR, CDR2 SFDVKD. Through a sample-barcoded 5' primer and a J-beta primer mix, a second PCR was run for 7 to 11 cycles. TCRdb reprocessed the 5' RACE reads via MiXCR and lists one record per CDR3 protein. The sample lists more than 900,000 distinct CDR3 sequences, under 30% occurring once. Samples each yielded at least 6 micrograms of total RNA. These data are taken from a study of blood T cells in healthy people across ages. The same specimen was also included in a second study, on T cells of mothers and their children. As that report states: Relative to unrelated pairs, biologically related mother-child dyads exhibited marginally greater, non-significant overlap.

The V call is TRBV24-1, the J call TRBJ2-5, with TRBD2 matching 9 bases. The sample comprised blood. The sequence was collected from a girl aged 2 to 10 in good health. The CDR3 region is CATSDPSGDGETQYF. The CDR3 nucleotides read TGTGCCACCAGTGATCCTAGCGGGGACGGGGAGACCCAGTACTTC.